This T cell receptor (beta chain) was retrieved from a study of T-cell memory formation after mild COVID-19. At the level of the study: Each donor largely had its own TCR clusters.

Study results and limitations: Contracting clones from day 15 to 85 had balanced CD4/CD8; later expanders favoured CD4+. Memory cells collected pre-infection included some clones that later responded, suggesting cross-reactive memory joined.

This clonotype has a handful of counts. Its target is unknown. V gave up 3 bases and J gave up 5 bases, with 11 bases separating them. There are 14 residues in the CDR3. The TCR alpha and TCR beta cDNA libraries, bearing sample barcodes and UMIs, were generated by 5'RACE using constant-segment primers. MiXCR, run by TCRdb on the 5' RACE reads, gives a single entry per CDR3 protein. The sample has 70,000 to 100,000 distinct CDR3 sequences; more than 10% are singletons. Sequences were obtained from PBMCs or a T cell subset sorted from them (not recorded which). This chain connects TRBV12-3 or TRBV12-4 to TRBJ1-5; a weak D match, TRBD1 (6 bases). This TCR derives from an adult woman who had mild COVID-19 (a few samples of this study predate the infection). Cell type and time point are not known. CDR3 nucleotides: TGTGCCAGCAGTTTTTGGGCAGGGGATCAGCCCCAGCATTTT. Translated: CASSFWAGDQPQHF.